This T cell receptor beta chain was found in a study of CD4 and CD8 cells across lung adenocarcinoma regions. Germline V gene data show CDR1 as MDHEN and CDR2 as SYDVKM. CDR3 length: 15 residues. Trimming took 6 bases from V and 2 from J, leaving 13 bases between them. A single record per CDR3 protein comes from TCRdb applying MiXCR to the PCR reads. The sample contains about 2,000 distinct CDR3 sequences, more than 60% of which appear only once. In this sample, this clonotype is medium-sized. Localized lung adenocarcinoma, a non-small cell lung cancer, affected the donors. The chain has TRBV28 and TRBJ2-2, with D possibly TRBD1 on 6 matching bases. The receptor was derived from a female donor with lung adenocarcinoma. The CD4 and CD8 labels of this study may be unreliable. The sample consisted of CD4+ T cells from the margin of a lung tumor. In DNA, the CDR3 is TGTGCCAGCAGGTCCGGGACACACAACACCGGGGAGCTGTTTTTT. Protein product: CASRSGTHNTGELFF.